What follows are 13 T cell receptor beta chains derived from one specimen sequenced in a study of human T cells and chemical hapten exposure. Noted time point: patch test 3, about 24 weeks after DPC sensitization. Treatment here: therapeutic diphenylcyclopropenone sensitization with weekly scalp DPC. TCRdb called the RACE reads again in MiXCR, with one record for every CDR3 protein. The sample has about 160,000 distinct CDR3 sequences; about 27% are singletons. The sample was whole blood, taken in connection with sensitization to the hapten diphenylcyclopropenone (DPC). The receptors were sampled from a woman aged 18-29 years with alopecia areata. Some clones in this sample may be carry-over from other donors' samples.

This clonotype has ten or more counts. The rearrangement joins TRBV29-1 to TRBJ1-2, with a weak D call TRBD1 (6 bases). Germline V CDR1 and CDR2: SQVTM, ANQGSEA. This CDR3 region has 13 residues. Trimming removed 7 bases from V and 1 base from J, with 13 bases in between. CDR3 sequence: CSAQPGHNYGYTF. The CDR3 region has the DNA TGCAGCGCTCAACCGGGACATAACTATGGCTACACCTTC.

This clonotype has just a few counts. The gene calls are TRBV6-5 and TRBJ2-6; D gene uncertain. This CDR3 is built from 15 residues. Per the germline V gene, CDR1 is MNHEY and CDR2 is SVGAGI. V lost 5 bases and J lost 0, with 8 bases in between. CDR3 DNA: TGTGCCAGCAGTAATTACCCCTCTGGGGCCAACGTCCTGACTTTC. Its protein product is CASSNYPSGANVLTF.

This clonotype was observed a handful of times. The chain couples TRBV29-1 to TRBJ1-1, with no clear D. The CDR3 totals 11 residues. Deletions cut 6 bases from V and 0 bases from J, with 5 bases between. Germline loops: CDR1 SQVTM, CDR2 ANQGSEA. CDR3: CSVGLNTEAFF. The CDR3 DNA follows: TGCAGCGTGGGCTTGAACACTGAAGCTTTCTTT.

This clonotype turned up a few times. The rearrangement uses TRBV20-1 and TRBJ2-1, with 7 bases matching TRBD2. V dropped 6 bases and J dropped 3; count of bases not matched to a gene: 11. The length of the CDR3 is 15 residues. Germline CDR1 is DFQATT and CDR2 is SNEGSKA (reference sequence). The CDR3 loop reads CSAPGWGGGYNEQFF. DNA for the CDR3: TGCAGTGCCCCGGGTTGGGGCGGGGGCTACAATGAGCAGTTCTTC.

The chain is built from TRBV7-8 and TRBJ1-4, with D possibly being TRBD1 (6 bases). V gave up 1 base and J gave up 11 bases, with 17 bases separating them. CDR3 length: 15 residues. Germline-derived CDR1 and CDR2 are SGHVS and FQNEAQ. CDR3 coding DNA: TGTGCCAGCAGCTTAGTGGGGGCCGGAGATGGGAAACTGTTTTTT. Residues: CASSLVGAGDGKLFF.

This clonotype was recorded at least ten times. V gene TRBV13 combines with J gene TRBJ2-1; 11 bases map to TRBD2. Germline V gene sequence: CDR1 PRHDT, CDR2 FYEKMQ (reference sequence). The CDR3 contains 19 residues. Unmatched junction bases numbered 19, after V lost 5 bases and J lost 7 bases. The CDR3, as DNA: TGTGCCAGCAGCCCGCCAACAGGGGTTGTGATAGCGGGAGGGAATGAGCAGTTCTTC. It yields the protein CASSPPTGVVIAGGNEQFF. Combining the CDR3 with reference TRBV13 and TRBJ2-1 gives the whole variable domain AAGVIQSPRHLIKEKRETATLKCYPIPRHDTVYWYQQGPGQDPQFLISFYEKMQSDKGSIPDRFSAQQFSDYHSELNMSSLELGDSALYFCASSPPTGVVIAGGNEQFFGPGTRLTVL.

This CDR3 is CASSVGGSSHQPQHF. For the CDR3, the DNA is TGTGCCAGCAGCGTAGGGGGGTCAAGTCATCAGCCCCAGCATTTT. The chain employs TRBV9 and TRBJ1-5, with D perhaps TRBD1 (5 bases). This CDR3 is built from 15 residues. Germline assignment: CDR1 SGDLS and CDR2 YYNGEE. Trimming cost V 0 bases and J 5 bases, with 12 bases left between them.

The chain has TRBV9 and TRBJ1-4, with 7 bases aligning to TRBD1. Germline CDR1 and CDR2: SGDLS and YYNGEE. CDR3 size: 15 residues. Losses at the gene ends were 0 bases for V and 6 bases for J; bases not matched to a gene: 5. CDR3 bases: TGTGCCAGCAGCGTAGCTGGGACAGCGGATGAAAAACTGTTTTTT. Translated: CASSVAGTADEKLFF.

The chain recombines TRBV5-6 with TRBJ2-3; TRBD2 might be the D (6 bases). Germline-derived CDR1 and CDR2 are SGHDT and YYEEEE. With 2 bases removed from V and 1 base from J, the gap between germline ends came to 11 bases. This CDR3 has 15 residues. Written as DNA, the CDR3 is TGTGCCAGCAGCTTATACGGGACTGGCACAGATACGCAGTATTTT. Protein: CASSLYGTGTDTQYF.

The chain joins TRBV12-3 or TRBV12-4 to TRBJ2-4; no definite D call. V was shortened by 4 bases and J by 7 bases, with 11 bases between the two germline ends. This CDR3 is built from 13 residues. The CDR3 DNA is TGTGCCAGCAGTTCCGACGGGCATAACATTCAGTACTTC. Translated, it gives CASSSDGHNIQYF.

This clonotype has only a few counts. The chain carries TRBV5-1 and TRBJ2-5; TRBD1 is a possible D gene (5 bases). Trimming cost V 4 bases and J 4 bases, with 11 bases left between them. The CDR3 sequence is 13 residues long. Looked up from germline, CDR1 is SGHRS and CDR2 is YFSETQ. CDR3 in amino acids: CASSSRVLETQYF. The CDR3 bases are TGCGCCAGCAGCAGCAGGGTGCTAGAGACCCAGTACTTC.

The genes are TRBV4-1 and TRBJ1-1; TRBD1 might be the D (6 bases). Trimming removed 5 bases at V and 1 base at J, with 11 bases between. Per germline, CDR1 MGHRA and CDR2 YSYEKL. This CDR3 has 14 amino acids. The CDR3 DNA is TGCGCCAGCAGCGGAGACAGGTCGAACACTGAAGCTTTCTTT. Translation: CASSGDRSNTEAFF.

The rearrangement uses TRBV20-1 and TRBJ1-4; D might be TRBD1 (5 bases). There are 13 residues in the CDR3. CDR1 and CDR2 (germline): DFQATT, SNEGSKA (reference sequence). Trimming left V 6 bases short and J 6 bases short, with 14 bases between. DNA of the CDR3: TGCAGTGCCCGGCGGGGGACGGATGAAAAACTGTTTTTT. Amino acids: CSARRGTDEKLFF.